This T cell receptor (beta chain) came from a study of cytotoxic CD8 clonotypes in ibrutinib-treated CLL. Background on the study: Mean values per sample were 250,000 to 300,000 productive templates and tens of thousands of productive rearrangements.

Deep sequencing aimed at 1 in 200,000 to 1 in 1 million T cells' resolution. Sequencing used immunoSEQ multiplex PCR; TCRdb keeps in-frame clones, though not all of them. The repertoire holds roughly 250,000 clones, with 70% as singletons. Germline lookup yields CDR1 SGHVS and CDR2 FQNEAQ. V was pared by 6 bases and J by 5 bases, with 22 bases between. This CDR3 is 16 amino acids long. The chain carries TRBV7-8 and TRBJ1-2; D is perhaps TRBD1 (6 bases). Sequencing used PBMCs, obtained after 24 months of ibrutinib treatment. The receptor was derived from a human donor with chronic lymphocytic leukemia. The CDR3 here is CASSLGPTGFRYGYTF. CDR3 nucleotide sequence: TGTGCCAGCAGTCTAGGACCCACAGGGTTTCGTTATGGCTACACCTTC.